This T cell receptor beta chain was sequenced for a study of T-cell memory formation after mild COVID-19 (dated by TCRdb to 2020 to 2023). At the level of the whole study: Most TCR sequence clusters were specific to one of the two donors. In two donors, T-cell clones that expanded and contracted after mild COVID-19 were followed by sequencing TCRalpha and TCRbeta repertoires longitudinally. Two young, previously healthy adult volunteers, one female and one male, were included in the cohort. Study-wide conclusions, independent of this receptor: Contracting CD4+ clones turned up mainly in the CM and EM memory subsets, whereas EMRA was where CD8+ clones were enriched. The study covered only a couple of mild cases, and larger cohorts including severe cases with pre-infection samples were considered necessary. SARS-CoV-2 specificity was not confirmed for the second-wave clones peaking on day 37. Clones that contracted from day 15 to 85 showed balanced CD4/CD8 phenotypes, whereas a second wave of clones that expanded from day 15 to 37 leaned towards CD4+. Some responding clones were found in pre-infection memory, which suggests that pre-existing cross-reactive memory T cells took part in the SARS-CoV-2 response.

V sheds 8 bases and J sheds 2 bases, leaving 10 bases between their ends. Looking up the germline V gene yields CDR1 KGHDR and CDR2 SFDVKD. From the cysteine through the phenylalanine, the CDR3 covers 13 amino acids. The sequence is cut down to CDR3 DNA, 39 bases in frame from base 1. These reads were obtained on an Illumina NovaSeq 6000. cDNA libraries for TCRalpha and TCRbeta were prepared by 5'RACE using constant-segment primers, with sample barcodes and unique molecular identifiers added. Trizol reagent was used to extract RNA from every sample. Libraries were amplified in two PCR steps, with a second sample barcode and Illumina TruSeq adapters added in the second step. Sequencing of the libraries was done on an Illumina NovaSeq, producing 2 x 150 bp paired-end reads. Regarding the original processing steps: With migec v1.2.7, reads were demultiplexed and then collapsed into UMI-guided consensus sequences. Using mixcr v2.1.11, UMI consensuses were aligned to TRA and TRB V and J templates and then assembled into clonotypes. A clonotype was counted as expanded or contracted only if both edgeR and NoisET called the change significant, with noise models trained on biological replicates. For edgeR calls, the cutoffs were a false discovery rate-adjusted p below 0.01 and a log2 fold-change threshold of 1. As an exploratory analysis of dynamics, max-normalized trajectories of the 1000 most abundant clonotypes were examined with PCA combined with hierarchical clustering. Each responding clone was given a CD4 or CD8 phenotype based on the CD4+ and CD8+ repertoires, which had been sequenced separately. TCRdb reran the public reads through fastp at Q25 and MiXCR, keeping productive beta chains. Records with the same CDR3 protein are collapsed into one entry carrying the most frequent genes and DNA. These V and J calls originate from TCRdb's pipeline instead of the authors' own analysis. Here the sample has about 450,000 distinct CDR3 sequences; 23% occur a single time. The ten biggest clones cover around 14% of the sample.

Ficoll-Paque density gradient centrifugation was the method used to isolate PBMCs. This clonotype was picked up a small number of times. Its antigen is not yet known. No quality values exist for individual bases; no much larger clone is one base distant. The receptor comes from an adult woman who had mild COVID-19 (a few samples of this study predate the infection). The sample titles of this study are shuffled in the database, so cell type and time point are left out; the donor was told from shared clones. The sequencing sample was made of PBMCs or a T cell subset sorted from them (not recorded which). This chain is built from TRBV24-1 and TRBJ2-3; a weak D assignment points to TRBD2 (5 bases agree). The DNA reads as follows: TGTGCCACCAATAAGCGGCCCACAGATACGCAGTATTTT. Its translation reads: CATNKRPTDTQYF.